The rows below give T cell receptor beta chains drawn from one sample of a study of OX40 agonist ivuxolimab in advanced cancers. Using immunoSEQ multiplex PCR, the repertoire was profiled, and TCRdb retains in-frame clones only, with some absent. The sample includes some 54,000 clones, around four fifths of them seen just once. This sample comprised CD4+ or CD8+ T cells sorted from blood, obtained in a trial of the OX40 agonist ivuxolimab. These TCRs come from an adult with an advanced solid tumor such as melanoma, head and neck, liver or kidney cancer. Each CDR3 is given with its conserved first and last residue. D genes are given only for firm matches. Expanded clones are given a class, and other clones once, few, many or no size at all.

size	V	D	J	CDR3	DNA
-	TRBV5-5	-	TRBJ2-7	CASSSGSWRGFGEQYF	TGTGCCAGCAGCTCCGGGAGCTGGCGGGGTTTCGGGGAGCAGTACTTC
-	TRBV7-3	-	TRBJ1-2	CASSLNSGDGYTF	TGTGCCAGCAGCTTAAACTCTGGGGACGGCTACACCTTC
once	TRBV6-5	TRBD1	TRBJ2-3	CASSYASGGADTQYF	TGTGCCAGCAGTTACGCGTCAGGGGGCGCAGATACGCAGTATTTT
-	TRBV4-3	-	TRBJ2-3	CASSRRLTDTQYF	TGCGCCAGCAGCCGTCGACTGACAGATACGCAGTATTTT
once	TRBV11-2	TRBD2	TRBJ2-7	CASSLEPGSGGRQYF	TGTGCCAGCAGCTTAGAGCCCGGTTCGGGAGGGCGACAGTACTTC
-	TRBV9	-	TRBJ1-6	CASSAGGISRGGSPLHF	TGTGCCAGCAGCGCCGGGGGAATCTCTAGGGGAGGGTCACCCCTCCACTTT
-	TRBV6-6	-	TRBJ1-4	CASSYPFEKLFF	TGTGCCAGCAGTTACCCATTTGAAAAACTGTTTTTT
once	TRBV7-2	TRBD2	TRBJ2-7	CASSDWGSGRSWGYEQYF	TGTGCCAGCAGCGATTGGGGTAGCGGGAGATCTTGGGGATACGAGCAGTACTTC
-	TRBV5-4	TRBD1	TRBJ1-2	CASSPSWDRDSSNYGYTF	TGTGCCAGCAGCCCTTCTTGGGACAGGGACTCCAGTAACTATGGCTACACCTTC
-	TRBV5-1	-	TRBJ2-7	CASSLEQGAEQYF	TGCGCCAGCAGCTTGGAACAGGGAGCCGAGCAGTACTTC
-	TRBV7-9	-	TRBJ1-1	CASSQELNTEAFF	TGTGCCAGCAGCCAAGAACTCAACACTGAAGCTTTCTTT
-	TRBV5-1	TRBD1	TRBJ2-1	CASSWGQGSSYNEQFF	TGCGCCAGCAGCTGGGGACAGGGGAGCTCCTACAATGAGCAGTTCTTC
once	TRBV9	-	TRBJ1-1	CASSVVWENTEAFF	TGTGCCAGCAGCGTAGTGTGGGAGAACACTGAAGCTTTCTTT
-	TRBV28	TRBD2	TRBJ2-7	CASSPPGLAGYEQYF	TGTGCCAGCAGCCCCCCGGGACTAGCGGGATACGAGCAGTACTTC
-	TRBV5-4	-	TRBJ2-1	CASSLEANSYNEQFF	TGTGCCAGCAGCTTGGAGGCAAACTCCTACAATGAGCAGTTCTTC
-	TRBV14	TRBD1	TRBJ2-7	CASSKPGQRTYEQYF	TGTGCCAGCAGCAAACCGGGACAGCGCACCTACGAGCAGTACTTC
-	TRBV11-2	-	TRBJ1-2	CASIPLVSGQNYGYTF	TGTGCCAGCATACCCCTTGTCTCCGGCCAGAACTATGGCTACACCTTC
-	TRBV5-1	-	TRBJ2-7	CASSPRDVNEQYF	TGCGCCAGCAGCCCTCGGGACGTCAACGAGCAGTACTTC
-	TRBV9	-	TRBJ2-1	CASSGRGTESYNEQFF	TGTGCCAGCAGCGGGAGAGGGACGGAATCCTACAATGAGCAGTTCTTC
medium-sized	TRBV28	-	TRBJ1-1	CASSVIGLNVQAFF	TGTGCCAGCAGTGTCATCGGCCTCAACGTGCAAGCTTTCTTT
-	TRBV28	-	TRBJ1-4	CASSPSGLNEKLFF	TGTGCCAGCAGCCCGTCAGGGTTGAATGAAAAACTGTTTTTT
-	TRBV19	-	TRBJ1-5	CASAGTGEQPQHF	TGTGCCAGTGCCGGGACGGGGGAGCAGCCCCAGCATTTT
-	TRBV6-6	-	TRBJ1-1	CASSLRKEQWAFF	TGTGCCAGCAGTTTAAGGAAGGAACAGTGGGCTTTCTTT
-	TRBV28	TRBD2	TRBJ2-5	CASSLSGLAYQETQYF	TGTGCCAGCAGTTTATCCGGACTAGCATACCAAGAGACCCAGTACTTC
few	TRBV28	-	TRBJ1-5	CASRFAAYSNQPQHF	TGTGCCAGCAGGTTCGCCGCTTATAGCAATCAGCCCCAGCATTTT
-	TRBV19	-	TRBJ1-2	CASSIDQSSIRGYTF	TGTGCCAGTAGTATAGATCAAAGTTCCATCCGCGGCTACACCTTC
-	TRBV28	-	TRBJ2-5	CASSLFGRGRSQETQYF	TGTGCCAGCAGTTTATTTGGTCGGGGCAGGTCTCAAGAGACCCAGTACTTC
-	TRBV5-8	-	TRBJ2-5	CASSFRTGWETQYF	TGTGCCAGCAGCTTCCGGACCGGGTGGGAGACCCAGTACTTC
-	TRBV6-5	-	TRBJ1-6	CASSRPDGPLHF	TGTGCCAGCAGCCGACCGGACGGCCCCCTCCACTTT
once	TRBV30	-	TRBJ1-2	CAWSPGLGYTF	TGTGCCTGGAGTCCAGGGCTTGGCTACACCTTC